The clone carrying this T cell receptor beta chain was counted only a few times. Its cognate antigen is unknown. This sample is drawn from a study of shared clonotypes between healthy human individuals. Study overall: The donor pool was made up of a couple of women and three men aged 18 to 49. Regarding the study as a whole: Donors were few, which limited the genetic and exposure-history diversity represented.

Donors, without exception, were Caucasian adults residing in Nashville, Tennessee. Unsorted PBMCs provided DNA that was sequenced on ten immunoSEQ deep assay plates. The repertoire was sequenced with immunoSEQ multiplex PCR; TCRdb's copy has only in-frame clones and lacks some. This repertoire shows about half a million clones, over 75% found once; its top ten account for over 9.5%. Trimming cost V 5 bases and J 1 base, with 3 bases left between them. Germline CDR1 is MNHEY and CDR2 is SMNVEV (reference sequence). The CDR3 loop spans 12 amino acids. The chain has TRBV27 and TRBJ1-5; D is ambiguous. Sequencing input: PBMCs. The TCR sequence derives from a woman aged 40 to 50 in good health. Some clones in this sample may be carry-over from other donors' samples. The CDR3 protein is CASSRSNQPQHF. The CDR3 region has the DNA TGTGCCAGCAGTCGCAGCAATCAGCCCCAGCATTTT.